This T cell receptor beta chain was obtained from a study of OX40 agonist ivuxolimab in advanced cancers. Turning to the study itself: Across the patients, intravenous ivuxolimab was delivered every 2 weeks at 0.01 to 10 mg/kg.

The V and J ends lost 7 bases and 2 bases respectively, with 21 bases between them. This CDR3 has 17 residues. Germline CDR1 reads LNHDA; CDR2 reads SQIVND (reference sequence). General observations from the study: Among the lowest levels of clonal expansion were found in partial responders at 0.1-3.0 mg/kg.

Assay: immunoSEQ multiplex PCR; the TCRdb copy retains only in-frame clones and omits some. This sample has about 64,000 clones; 75% to 95% occur once, and the top ten carry about 0.4%. In the case of this clone: Its antigen is not known.

Patients with a history of autoimmune disease or on systemic immunosuppression were excluded. This TCR derives from an adult with an advanced solid tumor such as melanoma, head and neck, liver or kidney cancer. The chain combines TRBV19 with TRBJ2-1; maybe TRBD1 (6 bases). The source was CD4+ or CD8+ T cells sorted from blood, collected in a trial of the OX40 agonist ivuxolimab. CDR3 loop: CASTRWGRTSTYNEQFF. Written as DNA, the CDR3 is TGTGCCAGTACGCGATGGGGGCGGACTTCGACCTACAATGAGCAGTTCTTC.